This T cell receptor beta chain derives from a study of shared clonotypes between healthy human individuals. Sequenced by immunoSEQ multiplex PCR; TCRdb stores in-frame clones only, minus some. This table has roughly 170,000 clones, 66% appearing once. The clonotype was recovered from a man aged 30 to 45 in good health. The specimen was memory CD4+ T cells sorted from blood. The subset was: CD45RA-negative fraction.

The CDR3 reads CASSLVLAAGAYEQYF. For the CDR3, the DNA is TGTGCCAGCAGCTTAGTCCTAGCGGCGGGGGCCTACGAGCAGTACTTC. The chain combines TRBV11-3 with TRBJ2-7, with 7 bases fitting TRBD2. Germline-derived CDR1 and CDR2 are SGHNT and YENEEA. The length of the CDR3 is 16 residues. The junction had 8 bases not matched to a gene; V was cut back by 1 base and J by 2 bases.